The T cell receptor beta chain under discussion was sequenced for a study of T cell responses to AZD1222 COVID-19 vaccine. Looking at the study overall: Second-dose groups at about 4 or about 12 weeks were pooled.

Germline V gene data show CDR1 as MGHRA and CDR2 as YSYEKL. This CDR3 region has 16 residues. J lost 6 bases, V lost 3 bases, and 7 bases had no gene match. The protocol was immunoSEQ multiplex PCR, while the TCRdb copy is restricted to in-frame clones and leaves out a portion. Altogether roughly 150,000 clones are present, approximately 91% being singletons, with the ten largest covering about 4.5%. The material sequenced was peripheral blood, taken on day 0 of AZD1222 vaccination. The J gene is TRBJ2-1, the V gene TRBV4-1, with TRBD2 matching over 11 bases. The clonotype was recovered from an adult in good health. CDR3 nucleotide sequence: TGCGCCAGCAGCCATCTGGGGACTAGCGGTGTCAATGAGCAGTTCTTC. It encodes CASSHLGTSGVNEQFF.